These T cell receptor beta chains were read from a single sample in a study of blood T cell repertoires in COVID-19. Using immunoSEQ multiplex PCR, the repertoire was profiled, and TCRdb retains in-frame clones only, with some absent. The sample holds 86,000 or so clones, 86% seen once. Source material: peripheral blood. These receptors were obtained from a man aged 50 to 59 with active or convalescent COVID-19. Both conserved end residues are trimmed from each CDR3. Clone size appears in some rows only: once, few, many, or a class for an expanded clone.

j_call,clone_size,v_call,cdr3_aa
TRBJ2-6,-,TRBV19,ASSPKTSGGFPGANVLT
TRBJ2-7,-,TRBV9,ASSVGAGGFSYEQY
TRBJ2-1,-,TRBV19,ASSERGGLNEQF
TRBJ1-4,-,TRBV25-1,ASSERYSRTFLNEKLF
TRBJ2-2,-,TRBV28,ASSLGQPGTGELF
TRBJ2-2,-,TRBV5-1,ASSLGGTANTGELF
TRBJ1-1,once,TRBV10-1,ASSDGSTEAF
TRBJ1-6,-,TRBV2,ASSEGLEYNSPLH
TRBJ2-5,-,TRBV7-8,ASSLGEGQETQY
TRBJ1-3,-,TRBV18,ASSPGRDRAGNTIY
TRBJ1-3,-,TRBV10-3,AISGPSTISGNTIY
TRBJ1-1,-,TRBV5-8,ASSTKERGLNTEAF
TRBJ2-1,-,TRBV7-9,ASSLRTSGNEQF
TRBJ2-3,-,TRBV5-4,ASSPGVAGGHTDTQY
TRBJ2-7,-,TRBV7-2,ASSSTSGPTYEQY
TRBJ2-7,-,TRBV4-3,ASSQSTGVGEQY
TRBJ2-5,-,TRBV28,ASRPTGTPGRETQY
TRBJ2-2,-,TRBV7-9,ASSLGRTGELF